Sequencing of this TCR beta chain was carried out in a study of control samples from healthy donors and cancer patients. Only in-frame clones appear in the TCRdb table, and some are missing; sequencing was by immunoSEQ multiplex PCR. The table shows approximately 160,000 clones, with approximately 90% occurring only once. The sequence came from a woman aged 25 to 39 in good health. Sequenced input: blood.

In DNA form, the CDR3 reads TGTGCCAGCAGCAGCCCGACAGGGGACTATGGCTACACCTTC. Translation gives CASSSPTGDYGYTF. The gene calls are TRBV7-8 and TRBJ1-2, with 8 bases lining up with TRBD1. The length of the CDR3 is 14 residues. V gave up 5 bases and J gave up 3 bases; unmatched junction bases: 5. The germline V gene encodes CDR1 SGHVS and CDR2 FQNEAQ.